The rows below give T cell receptor beta chains drawn from one sample of a study of blood T cell repertoires in COVID-19. Assay: immunoSEQ multiplex PCR; the TCRdb copy retains only in-frame clones and omits some. Among under 300,000 clones, about four fifths were seen once, and the ten largest hold over 9%. Sequencing was done on a sample of peripheral blood. Receptors were obtained from a woman aged 45 to 65 who had recovered from COVID-19. Each CDR3 is given with its conserved first and last residue. The order of the fields is CDR3 length, V gene, J gene, CDR3 protein.

>14|TRBV27|TRBJ1-1
CASRRQRGTTEAFF
>13|TRBV30|TRBJ2-2
CAWTVRAPGELFF
>15|TRBV11-2|TRBJ2-5
CASSLARTGRETQYF
>16|TRBV5-4|TRBJ2-1
CASRRTSGASYNEQFF
>14|TRBV7-9|TRBJ1-2
CASSYNRVPDGYTF
>13|TRBV28|TRBJ1-2
CASSPSTGDGYTF
>11|TRBV30|TRBJ2-7
CAGQGAFEQYF
>13|TRBV6-1|TRBJ2-1
CASSEGDSNEQFF
>16|TRBV5-8|TRBJ1-1
CASRYRTVRTGTEAFF
>15|TRBV3-1/TRBV3-2|TRBJ2-7
CASRAWDRGEYEQYF
>11|TRBV7-6|TRBJ1-2
CASSHSDGYTF
>13|TRBV6-2/TRBV6-3|TRBJ1-1
CASSTLPRGEAFF
>14|TRBV2|TRBJ1-3
CASNLDRSGNTIYF
>11|TRBV28|TRBJ2-7
CASISEYEQYF
>15|TRBV19|TRBJ2-2
CASSITRVETGELFF
>16|TRBV5-8|TRBJ1-5
CASSALTSLVDQPQHF
>13|TRBV20-1|TRBJ2-1
CSASVGRAAEQFF
>13|TRBV9|TRBJ2-3
CASSGAGGDTQYF
>14|TRBV7-2|TRBJ1-1
CASSPNSGGTEAFF
>11|TRBV20-1|TRBJ2-7
CSAPQGYEQYF
>12|TRBV7-6|TRBJ2-2
CASGQNTGELFF
>15|TRBV6-1|TRBJ1-5
CASSDPGVVVQPQHF
>16|TRBV4-3|TRBJ2-7
CASSPTGGTGRYEQYF
>13|TRBV7-7|TRBJ2-5
CASSLGGLETQYF
>14|TRBV6-5|TRBJ1-6
CASRGQGEQFTLHF
>16|TRBV7-6|TRBJ2-7
CASSMNTGFSPPSKYF
>14|TRBV27|TRBJ1-4
CASSLMVGNEKLFF
>14|TRBV27|TRBJ1-5
CASSPRTRNQPQHF
>13|TRBV28|TRBJ2-7
CASSGKGTVEQYF
>12|TRBV28|TRBJ2-7
CASSLRTGEQYF
>15|TRBV7-2|TRBJ1-5
CASSLGGQGNQPQHF
>14|TRBV3-1/TRBV3-2|TRBJ1-2
CASSQVRRSYGYTF
>21|TRBV19|TRBJ1-5
CASSIAPLPTTTRGSNQPQHF
>19|TRBV28|TRBJ2-1
CASSFGLGPRTSGINEQFF
>13|TRBV7-2|TRBJ2-7
CASSLSHTYEQYF
>16|TRBV6-6|TRBJ1-1
CASSYLRQDMNTEAFF
>11|TRBV30|TRBJ1-3
CAWSGQGAIYF
>16|TRBV6-5|TRBJ2-3
CASSYSRIAVRDTQYF
>16|TRBV11-3|TRBJ2-3
CASSLGVAGAADTQYF
>17|TRBV19|TRBJ2-5
CASKAATRGQFPETQYF
>14|TRBV19|TRBJ2-1
CASSAFSRYNEQFF
>14|TRBV30|TRBJ2-3
CAWGVGGDADTQYF
>15|TRBV6-1|TRBJ2-2
CASSEVGHHTGELFF